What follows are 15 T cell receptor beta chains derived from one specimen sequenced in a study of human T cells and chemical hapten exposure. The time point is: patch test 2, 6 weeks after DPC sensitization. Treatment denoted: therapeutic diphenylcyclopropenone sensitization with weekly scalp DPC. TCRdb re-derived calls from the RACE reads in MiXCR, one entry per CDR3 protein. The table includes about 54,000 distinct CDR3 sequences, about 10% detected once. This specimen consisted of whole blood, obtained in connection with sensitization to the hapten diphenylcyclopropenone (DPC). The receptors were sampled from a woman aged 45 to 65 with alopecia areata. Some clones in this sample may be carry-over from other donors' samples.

The CDR3 sequence is CASSGSWEDAGWKRTEAFF. The CDR3 DNA reads as TGTGCCAGCAGCGGAAGTTGGGAGGACGCAGGTTGGAAGCGGACTGAAGCTTTCTTT. The J gene is TRBJ1-1, the V gene TRBV6-1; D is ambiguous. Germline loops: CDR1 MNHNS, CDR2 SASEGT. With 6 bases removed from V and 5 bases from J, the gap between germline ends came to 31 bases. The CDR3 length is 19 residues.

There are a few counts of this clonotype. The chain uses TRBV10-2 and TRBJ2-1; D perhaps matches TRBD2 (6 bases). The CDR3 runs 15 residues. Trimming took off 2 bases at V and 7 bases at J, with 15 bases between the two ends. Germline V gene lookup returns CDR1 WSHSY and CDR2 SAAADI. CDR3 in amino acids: CASSERLALGNEQFF. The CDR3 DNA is TGCGCCAGCAGTGAGCGGCTAGCGCTAGGGAATGAGCAGTTCTTC.

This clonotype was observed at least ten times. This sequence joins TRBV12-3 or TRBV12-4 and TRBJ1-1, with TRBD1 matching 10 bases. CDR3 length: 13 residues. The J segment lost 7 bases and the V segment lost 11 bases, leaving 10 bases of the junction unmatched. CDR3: CACSRGDRGEAFF. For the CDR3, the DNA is TGTGCCTGTTCCAGGGGGGACAGGGGTGAAGCTTTCTTT.

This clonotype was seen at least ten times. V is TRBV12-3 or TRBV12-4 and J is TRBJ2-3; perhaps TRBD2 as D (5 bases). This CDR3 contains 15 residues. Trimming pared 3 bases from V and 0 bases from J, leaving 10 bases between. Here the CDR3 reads CASSFGRTSTDTQYF. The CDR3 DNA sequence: TGTGCCAGCAGTTTCGGGCGGACTAGCACAGATACGCAGTATTTT.

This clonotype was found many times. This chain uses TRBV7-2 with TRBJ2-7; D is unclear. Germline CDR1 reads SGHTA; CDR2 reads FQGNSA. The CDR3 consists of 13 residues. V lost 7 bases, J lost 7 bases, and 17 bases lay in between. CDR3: CASTHPGPGEQYF. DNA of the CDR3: TGTGCCAGCACACATCCCGGGCCAGGAGAGCAGTACTTC.

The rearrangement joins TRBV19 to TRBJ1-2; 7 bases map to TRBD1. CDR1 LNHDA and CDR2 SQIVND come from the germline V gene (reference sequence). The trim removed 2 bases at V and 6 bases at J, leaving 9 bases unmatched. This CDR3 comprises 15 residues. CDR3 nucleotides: TGTGCCAGTAGTATAAACGGAGGGGGCATCGATGGCTACACCTTC. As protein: CASSINGGGIDGYTF. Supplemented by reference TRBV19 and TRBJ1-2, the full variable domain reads DGGITQSPKYLFRKEGQNVTLSCEQNLNHDAMYWYRQDPGQGLRLIYYSQIVNDFQKGDIAEGYSVSREKKESFPLTVTSAQKNPTAFYLCASSINGGGIDGYTFGSGTRLTVV.

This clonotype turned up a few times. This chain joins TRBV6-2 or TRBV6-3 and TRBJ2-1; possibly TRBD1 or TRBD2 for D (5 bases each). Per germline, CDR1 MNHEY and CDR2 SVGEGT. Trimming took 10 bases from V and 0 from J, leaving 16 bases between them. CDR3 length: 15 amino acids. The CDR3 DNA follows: TGTGCCATCTCGGGGACGGCGGACTCCTACAATGAGCAGTTCTTC. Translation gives CAISGTADSYNEQFF.

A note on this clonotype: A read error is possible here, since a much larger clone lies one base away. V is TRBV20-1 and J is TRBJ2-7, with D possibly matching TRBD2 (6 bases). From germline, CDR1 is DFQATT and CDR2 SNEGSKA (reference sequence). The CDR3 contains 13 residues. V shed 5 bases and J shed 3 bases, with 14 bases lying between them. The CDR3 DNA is TGCAGTGCTGGGGGGAGAGGGGACTACGAGCAGTACTTC. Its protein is CSAGGRGDYEQYF.

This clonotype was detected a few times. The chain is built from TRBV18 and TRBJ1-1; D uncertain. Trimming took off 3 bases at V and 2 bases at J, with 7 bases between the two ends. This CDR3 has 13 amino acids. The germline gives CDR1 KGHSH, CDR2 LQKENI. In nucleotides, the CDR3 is TGTGCCAGCTCACCGACCACTAACACTGAAGCTTTCTTT. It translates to CASSPTTNTEAFF. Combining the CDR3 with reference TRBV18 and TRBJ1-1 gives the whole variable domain NAGVMQNPRHLVRRRGQEARLRCSPMKGHSHVYWYRQLPEEGLKFMVYLQKENIIDESGMPKERFSAEFPKEGPSILRIQQVVRGDSAAYFCASSPTTNTEAFFGQGTRLTVV.

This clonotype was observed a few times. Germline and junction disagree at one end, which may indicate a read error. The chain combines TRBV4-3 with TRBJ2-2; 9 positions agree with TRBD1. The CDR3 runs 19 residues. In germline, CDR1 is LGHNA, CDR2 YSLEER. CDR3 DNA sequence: TGCGCCAGCAGCCTGGGACAGGGACTAATAACTGCGAAAACCGGGGAGCTGTTTTTT. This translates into CASSLGQGLITAKTGELFF.

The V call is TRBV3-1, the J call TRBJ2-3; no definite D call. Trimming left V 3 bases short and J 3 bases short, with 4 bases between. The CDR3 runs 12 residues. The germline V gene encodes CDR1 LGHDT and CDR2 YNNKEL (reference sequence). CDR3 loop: CASSHQTDTQYF. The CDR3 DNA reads TGTGCCAGCAGCCACCAGACAGATACGCAGTATTTT.

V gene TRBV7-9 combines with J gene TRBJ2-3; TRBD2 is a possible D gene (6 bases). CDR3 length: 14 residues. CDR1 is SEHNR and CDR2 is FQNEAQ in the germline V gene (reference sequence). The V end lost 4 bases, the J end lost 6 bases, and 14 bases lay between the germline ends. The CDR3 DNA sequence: TGTGCCAGCAGCTCCGGGACTCCCTCTGATACGCAGTATTTT. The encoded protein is CASSSGTPSDTQYF.

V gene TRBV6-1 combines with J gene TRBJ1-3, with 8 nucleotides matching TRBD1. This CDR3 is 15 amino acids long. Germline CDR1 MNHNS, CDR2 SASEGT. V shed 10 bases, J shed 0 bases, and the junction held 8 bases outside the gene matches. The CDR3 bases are TGTGCCATTACTCGACAGGGGAACTCTGGAAACACCATATATTTT. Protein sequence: CAITRQGNSGNTIYF.

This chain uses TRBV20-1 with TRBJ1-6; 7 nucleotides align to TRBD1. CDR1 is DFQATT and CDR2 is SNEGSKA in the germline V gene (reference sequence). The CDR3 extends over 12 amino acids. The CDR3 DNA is TGCAGGGCCCGACAGGGTAATTCACCCCTCCACTTT. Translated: CRARQGNSPLHF.

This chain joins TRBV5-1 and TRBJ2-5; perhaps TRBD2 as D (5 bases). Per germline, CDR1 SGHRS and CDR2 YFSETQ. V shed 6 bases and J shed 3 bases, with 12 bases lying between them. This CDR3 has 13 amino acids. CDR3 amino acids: CASTVLGEETQYF. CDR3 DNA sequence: TGCGCCAGCACCGTTCTCGGGGAAGAGACCCAGTACTTC.